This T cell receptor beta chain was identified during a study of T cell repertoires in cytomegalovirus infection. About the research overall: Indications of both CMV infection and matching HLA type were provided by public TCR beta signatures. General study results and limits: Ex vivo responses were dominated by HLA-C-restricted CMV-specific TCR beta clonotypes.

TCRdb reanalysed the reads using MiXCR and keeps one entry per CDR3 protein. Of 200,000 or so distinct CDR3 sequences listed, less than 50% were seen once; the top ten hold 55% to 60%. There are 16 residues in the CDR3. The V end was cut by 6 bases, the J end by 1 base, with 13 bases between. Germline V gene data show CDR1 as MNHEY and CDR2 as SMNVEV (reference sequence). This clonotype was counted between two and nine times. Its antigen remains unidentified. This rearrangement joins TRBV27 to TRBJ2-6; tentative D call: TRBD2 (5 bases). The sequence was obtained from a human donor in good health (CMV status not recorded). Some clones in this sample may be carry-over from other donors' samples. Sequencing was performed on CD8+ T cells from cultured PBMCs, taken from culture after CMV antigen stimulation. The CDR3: CASRLTSSSGANVLTF. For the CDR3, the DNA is TGTGCCAGCAGACTAACTAGTTCGTCTGGGGCCAACGTCCTGACTTTC.